These 29 T cell receptor beta chains share one sample of origin, sequenced in a study of blood T cell repertoires in COVID-19. Assay: immunoSEQ multiplex PCR; the TCRdb copy retains only in-frame clones and omits some. Of roughly 260,000 clones listed, 87% are singletons. The sample consisted of peripheral blood. These receptors all come from a woman aged 50 to 65 who had recovered from COVID-19.

The chain carries TRBV24-1 and TRBJ2-2; 8 bases fit TRBD1. Unmatched junction bases numbered 20, after V lost 6 bases and J lost 3 bases. The V gene's germline CDR1 is KGHDR and CDR2 SFDVKD. The CDR3 is 20 residues long. Here the CDR3 reads CATSFTDPPQGARDTGELFF. The CDR3 region has the DNA TGTGCCACCAGTTTTACTGACCCACCCCAGGGGGCTCGGGACACCGGGGAGCTGTTTTTT.

This chain connects TRBV7-2 to TRBJ2-1, with 12 nucleotides matching TRBD1. Germline trimming cut 1 base from V and 7 bases from J; bases unmatched to any gene: 5. The CDR3 sequence is 16 residues long. CDR1 and CDR2 from the germline V gene are SGHTA and FQGNSA. The CDR3 here is CASSLVGTGGTNEQFF. The CDR3 DNA reads as TGTGCCAGCAGCTTAGTGGGGACAGGGGGCACGAATGAGCAGTTCTTC.

The gene calls are TRBV5-6 and TRBJ2-3; the match to TRBD1 covers 9 bases. CDR1 is SGHDT and CDR2 is YYEEEE in the germline V gene. V dropped 2 bases and J dropped 5; count of bases not matched to a gene: 15. This CDR3 spans 18 amino acids. The CDR3 nucleotides are TGTGCCAGCAGCTTCTTATCAACCCAACAGGGGGCTTTAGATACGCAGTATTTT. Amino acids: CASSFLSTQQGALDTQYF.

The chain combines TRBV28 with TRBJ2-2; 15 bases line up with TRBD2. From germline, CDR1 is MDHEN and CDR2 SYDVKM. This CDR3 has 19 residues. J was trimmed by 5 bases and V by 5 bases; bases with no gene match: 12. CDR3 loop: CASSTLGLAGGPKTGELFF. CDR3 in DNA: TGTGCCAGCAGTACGTTAGGACTAGCGGGAGGGCCTAAAACCGGGGAGCTGTTTTTT.

V gene TRBV18 combines with J gene TRBJ2-6; D may be TRBD1 (5 bases). This CDR3 is built from 17 residues. Germline V gives CDR1 KGHSH, CDR2 LQKENI. V was cut by 2 bases and J by 0 bases, with 11 bases left in between. The CDR3 reads CASSPDSPNSGANVLTF. The CDR3 DNA sequence: TGTGCCAGCTCACCAGACAGTCCTAACTCTGGGGCCAACGTCCTGACTTTC.

This clone has at least ten counts. The chain couples TRBV24-1 to TRBJ1-2; no definite D call. Germline assignment: CDR1 KGHDR and CDR2 SFDVKD. V lost 3 bases to trimming and J lost 8 bases, with 9 bases between them. CDR3 length: 12 amino acids. Here the CDR3 reads CATSDPLLGYTF. CDR3 bases: TGTGCCACCAGTGATCCCCTATTGGGCTACACCTTC.

V gene TRBV28 combines with J gene TRBJ1-1; D might be TRBD1 (6 bases). Trimming stripped 7 bases from V and 8 bases from J, with 14 bases between. Germline CDR1 is MDHEN and CDR2 is SYDVKM. CDR3 size: 12 residues. In nucleotides, the CDR3 is TGTGCCAGCAACTACAGGGATACCGAAGCTTTCTTT. It specifies CASNYRDTEAFF.

CDR3 DNA sequence: TGCGCCAGCAGCCAAGAACAGGGCCAGGCTCACTATGGCTACACCTTC. As protein: CASSQEQGQAHYGYTF. The chain uses TRBV4-1 and TRBJ1-2, with TRBD1 as a possible D gene (6 bases). The germline gives CDR1 MGHRA, CDR2 YSYEKL. V shed 0 bases and J shed 3 bases, with 14 bases lying between them. The CDR3 has 16 residues.

The chain links TRBV7-3 to TRBJ2-5; D remains unclear. Trimming removed 5 bases from V and 5 bases from J, with 12 bases in between. Germline V gene data show CDR1 as SGHTA and CDR2 as FQGTGA. The CDR3 spans 13 residues. CDR3 DNA: TGTGCCAGCAGCCCCCGTAACGGGGAGACCCAGTACTTC. It specifies CASSPRNGETQYF.

V and J are TRBV7-6 and TRBJ1-2; 9 positions agree with TRBD1. The CDR3 covers 16 residues. In germline, CDR1 is SGHVS, CDR2 FNYEAQ. V gave up 4 bases and J gave up 4 bases; unmatched junction bases: 10. Here the CDR3 reads CASSSRDRENFYGYTF. The CDR3 region has the DNA TGTGCCAGCAGCTCCAGGGACAGGGAGAATTTCTATGGCTACACCTTC.

The gene calls are TRBV7-2 and TRBJ2-5; 9 positions agree with TRBD2. Germline V gene sequence: CDR1 SGHTA, CDR2 FQGNSA. Germline trimming cut 5 bases from V and 1 base from J; bases unmatched to any gene: 14. The CDR3 runs to 18 residues. The CDR3: CASSLVLGAGGLQETQYF. CDR3 sequence (DNA): TGTGCCAGCAGCCTAGTATTGGGAGCGGGGGGCCTCCAAGAGACCCAGTACTTC.

On this clone: Germline is not matched at one junction end, which may reflect a read error. V and J are TRBV2 and TRBJ1-1; no clear D. This CDR3 is built from 12 residues. Looked up from germline, CDR1 is SNHLY and CDR2 is FYNNEI. CDR3 nucleotides: TGTGCCAGCAGTGATACATACACCGAAGCTTTCTTT. Translating gives CASSDTYTEAFF.

V gene TRBV5-1 combines with J gene TRBJ1-2; perhaps TRBD1 as D (5 bases). V lost 4 bases to trimming and J lost 8 bases, with 21 bases between them. Per the germline V gene, CDR1 is SGHRS and CDR2 is YFSETQ. The CDR3 contains 15 residues. The DNA for the CDR3 is TGCGCCAGCAGCCTAGTTTCACTGGGGGGGAGAGGCTACACCTTC. It yields the protein CASSLVSLGGRGYTF. Variable domain in full (rest from reference TRBV5-1 and TRBJ1-2): KAGVTQTPRYLIKTRGQQVTLSCSPISGHRSVSWYQQTPGQGLQFLFEYFSETQRNKGNFPGRFSGRQFSNSRSEMNVSTLELGDSALYLCASSLVSLGGRGYTFGSGTRLTVV.

The V and J genes are TRBV19 and TRBJ1-5; D is unclear. From germline, CDR1 is LNHDA and CDR2 SQIVND (reference sequence). Trimming took 3 bases from V and 5 from J, leaving 8 bases between them. The CDR3 consists of 13 residues. The CDR3 is CASSIGLDQPQHF. DNA for the CDR3: TGTGCCAGTAGTATCGGACTAGATCAGCCCCAGCATTTT.

The chain couples TRBV29-1 to TRBJ1-1, with TRBD1 as a possible D gene (5 bases). The CDR3 extends over 17 amino acids. The V gene lost 0 bases and the J gene lost 0 bases, with 17 bases spanning the gap. Germline V gives CDR1 SQVTM, CDR2 ANQGSEA. The CDR3 is CSVEDSGAGGVNTEAFF. CDR3 nucleotide sequence: TGCAGCGTTGAAGATAGCGGGGCCGGCGGGGTGAACACTGAAGCTTTCTTT.

This chain joins TRBV6-5 and TRBJ1-1; tentative D call: TRBD1 (6 bases). The V end lost 2 bases, the J end lost 0 bases, and 10 bases lay between the germline ends. Germline V gives CDR1 MNHEY, CDR2 SVGAGI. The CDR3 loop spans 15 amino acids. CDR3 sequence: CASSYGGGMNTEAFF. CDR3 in DNA: TGTGCCAGCAGTTACGGGGGGGGCATGAACACTGAAGCTTTCTTT.

V usage is TRBV7-2 and J usage is TRBJ2-1, with D possibly TRBD2 on 6 matching bases. V was trimmed by 5 bases and J by 6 bases, leaving 14 bases between them. The CDR3 has 14 amino acids. Germline CDR1 reads SGHTA; CDR2 reads FQGNSA. CDR3 coding DNA: TGTGCCAGCAGCAAAGGGTGGGGACTCAATGAGCAGTTCTTC. Protein sequence: CASSKGWGLNEQFF.

The rearrangement joins TRBV28 to TRBJ1-1; D possibly corresponds to TRBD1 (5 bases). The CDR3 runs to 13 residues. Trimming took off 6 bases at V and 5 bases at J, with 13 bases between the two ends. Looked up from germline, CDR1 is MDHEN and CDR2 is SYDVKM. The CDR3 DNA is TGTGCCAGCAGACCCACCAGGGTTACTGAAGCTTTCTTT. Amino acids: CASRPTRVTEAFF.

The J gene is TRBJ1-1, the V gene TRBV4-3, with D maybe TRBD1 (5 bases). The V gene's germline CDR1 is LGHNA and CDR2 YSLEER. The CDR3 is 14 residues long. V was shortened by 0 bases and J by 10 bases, with 15 bases between the two germline ends. The CDR3: CASSQETGRVLAFF. CDR3 DNA: TGCGCCAGCAGCCAAGAAACAGGAAGGGTGTTAGCTTTCTTT.

V gene TRBV5-8 combines with J gene TRBJ2-1; possible D gene TRBD1, 6 bases. Trimming took off 2 bases at V and 8 bases at J, with 17 bases between the two ends. CDR3 size: 15 residues. Germline V CDR1 and CDR2: SGHTS, YDEGEE. The chain's CDR3 is CASSFTGNRDDEQFF. The CDR3 DNA reads as TGTGCCAGCAGCTTTACAGGGAACAGGGATGATGAGCAGTTCTTC.

The chain has TRBV27 and TRBJ2-5, with 10 bases identical to TRBD2. This CDR3 is built from 15 residues. Trimming at V came to 5 bases and at J to 4 bases, leaving 7 bases not matched to a gene. Germline V CDR1 and CDR2: MNHEY, SMNVEV (reference sequence). Written as DNA, the CDR3 is TGTGCCAGCAGTCCAAGCGGGAGGGCCGGAGAGACCCAGTACTTC. Translated: CASSPSGRAGETQYF.

This clone was counted only a few times. The V gene is TRBV4-3, the J gene TRBJ2-7, with D perhaps TRBD1 (7 bases). V lost 3 bases and J 1 base, leaving 10 bases between the germline ends. The CDR3 runs to 14 residues. Germline V gene sequence: CDR1 LGHNA, CDR2 YSLEER. CDR3 sequence reads: CASSQAGQSYEQYF. Here the CDR3 DNA reads TGCGCCAGCAGCCAGGCGGGACAGTCCTACGAGCAGTACTTC.

This chain uses TRBV5-6 with TRBJ1-5; no clear D gene. V was clipped by 5 bases and J by 0 bases, with 18 bases between them. This CDR3 contains 17 residues. The germline V gene has CDR1 SGHDT and CDR2 YYEEEE. CDR3 region: CASSFIRDPYSNQPQHF. The CDR3 DNA follows: TGTGCCAGCAGTTTTATAAGAGATCCTTATAGCAATCAGCCCCAGCATTTT. Supplemented by reference TRBV5-6 and TRBJ1-5, the full variable domain reads DAGVTQSPTHLIKTRGQQVTLRCSPKSGHDTVSWYQQALGQGPQFIFQYYEEEERQRGNFPDRFSGHQFPNYSSELNVNALLLGDSALYLCASSFIRDPYSNQPQHFGDGTRLSIL.

The genes are TRBV19 and TRBJ2-7; TRBD2 agrees at 7 bases. V gave up 3 bases and J gave up 11 bases; unmatched junction bases: 13. Germline lookup yields CDR1 LNHDA and CDR2 SQIVND (reference sequence). The CDR3 consists of 14 residues. CDR3 sequence reads: CASSMVREKVVKYF. The CDR3, as DNA: TGTGCCAGTAGTATGGTGCGGGAGAAGGTGGTGAAGTACTTC.

This sequence joins TRBV10-3 and TRBJ2-7; D perhaps matches TRBD1 (5 bases). Trimming took off 7 bases at V and 2 bases at J, with 18 bases between the two ends. Germline V gene lookup returns CDR1 ENHRY and CDR2 SYGVKD. The CDR3 totals 15 residues. The CDR3 sequence: CAITDGQGNTYEQYF. The DNA of the CDR3 is TGTGCCATCACCGATGGGCAGGGTAACACCTACGAGCAGTACTTC.

In DNA form, the CDR3 reads TGTGCCAGCAGCTTAGAGTGGACAGGGGAGGAGACCCAGTACTTC. Amino acids: CASSLEWTGEETQYF. The chain combines TRBV7-2 with TRBJ2-5, with 9 bases lining up with TRBD1. V shed 1 base, J shed 5 bases, and the junction held 5 bases outside the gene matches. Germline loops: CDR1 SGHTA, CDR2 FQGNSA. The CDR3 spans 15 residues.

The table lists this clone with a few counts. The genes are TRBV27 and TRBJ2-7, with a possible D match to TRBD2 (5 bases). The length of the CDR3 is 17 residues. Trimming took 3 bases from V and 0 from J, leaving 18 bases between them. Germline CDR1 is MNHEY and CDR2 is SMNVEV (reference sequence). CDR3 coding DNA: TGTGCCAGCAGTTTTTTCCCCTTACGGGGTGCCTCCTACGAGCAGTACTTC. Residues: CASSFFPLRGASYEQYF.

V usage is TRBV7-9 and J usage is TRBJ1-1; 8 nucleotides line up with TRBD1. The CDR3 has 14 amino acids. Per the germline V gene, CDR1 is SEHNR and CDR2 is FQNEAQ (reference sequence). Losses at the gene ends were 5 bases for V and 2 bases for J; bases not matched to a gene: 4. CDR3 sequence: CASSTQGENTEAFF. The CDR3 DNA is TGTGCCAGCAGCACACAGGGGGAAAACACTGAAGCTTTCTTT.

The rearrangement uses TRBV30 and TRBJ1-2; no clear D gene. V lost 1 base, J lost 8 bases, and 14 bases lay in between. Germline V gene data show CDR1 as GTSNPN and CDR2 as SVGIG (reference sequence). CDR3 length equals 13 residues. CDR3 nucleotides: TGTGCCTGGAGTGCCGGGGTCATGGGGGGCTACACCTTC. Protein product: CAWSAGVMGGYTF. Using reference TRBV30 and TRBJ1-2 for the parts outside the CDR3, the full variable domain is SQTIHQWPATLVQPVGSPLSLECTVEGTSNPNLYWYRQAAGRGLQLLFYSVGIGQISSEVPQNLSASRPQDRQFILSSKKLLLSDSGFYLCAWSAGVMGGYTFGSGTRLTVV.